Shown below are 30 T cell receptor beta chains from a single sample sequenced in a study of blood T cell repertoires in COVID-19. Assay: immunoSEQ multiplex PCR; the TCRdb copy retains only in-frame clones and omits some. Among 200,000 to 300,000 clones, roughly 76% were seen once, and the ten largest hold roughly 8%. Material: peripheral blood. These receptors all come from an elderly woman with COVID-19, enrolled during active disease.

The CDR3 nucleotides are TGTGCCAGCAGTTTGACTAGCGGAACAGATACGCAGTATTTT. Encoded protein: CASSLTSGTDTQYF. This chain uses TRBV6-5 with TRBJ2-3; 9 bases agree with TRBD2. Germline V gene lookup returns CDR1 MNHEY and CDR2 SVGAGI. CDR3 length equals 14 residues. J gave up 3 bases and V 4 bases, and 2 bases lay outside the gene matches.

The rearrangement links TRBV3-1 (or the pseudogene TRBV3-2) to TRBJ1-2, with TRBD1 as a possible D gene (6 bases). Germline CDR1 is LGHDT and CDR2 is YNNKEL (reference sequence). V lost 4 bases and J lost 8, with 17 bases in between. The CDR3 sequence is 14 residues long. In nucleotides, the CDR3 is TGTGCCAGCAGCCCGGTGGGGGCGCAGTCAGGCTACACCTTC. This gives the protein CASSPVGAQSGYTF.

V gene TRBV3-1 (or the pseudogene TRBV3-2) combines with J gene TRBJ1-6, with unresolved D. The CDR3 consists of 15 residues. Per the germline V gene, CDR1 is LGHDT and CDR2 is YNNKEL (reference sequence). The V end was cut by 0 bases, the J end by 10 bases, with 13 bases between. The CDR3 DNA follows: TGTGCCAGCAGCCAAGAAGGGAGACCAAGCTCACCCCTCCACTTT. It specifies CASSQEGRPSSPLHF.

The rearrangement links TRBV6-4 to TRBJ1-1; D remains ambiguous. The CDR3 extends over 13 amino acids. CDR1 is MRHNA and CDR2 is SNTAGT in the germline V gene. The germline V and J ends were trimmed by 5 bases and 6 bases, with 13 bases remaining between them. CDR3 residues: CASSIEEGAEAFF. The CDR3 nucleotides read TGTGCCAGCAGTATAGAGGAGGGAGCTGAAGCTTTCTTT.

The chain is built from TRBV3-1 (or the pseudogene TRBV3-2) and TRBJ1-1; no definite D call. Trimming took 2 bases from V and 3 from J, leaving 7 bases between them. The V gene's germline CDR1 is LGHDT and CDR2 YNNKEL (reference sequence). The CDR3 runs 13 residues. CDR3 residues: CASSQTSYTEAFF. CDR3 sequence (DNA): TGTGCCAGCAGCCAAACTAGTTACACTGAAGCTTTCTTT.

As concerns this clone: One end of the junction is discordant with germline, which a read error may explain. The V and J genes are TRBV7-7 and TRBJ2-7; TRBD2 aligns across 14 bases. The CDR3 is 15 residues long. CDR1 and CDR2 (germline): SSHAT, FNYEAQ (reference sequence). CDR3 residues: CASRKGTSGGYEQYF. The DNA for the CDR3 is TGTGCTAGCAGAAAAGGGACTAGCGGGGGTTACGAGCAGTACTTC.

The V call is TRBV28, the J call TRBJ1-4, with D maybe TRBD1 (5 bases). The CDR3 has 14 amino acids. The V gene's germline CDR1 is MDHEN and CDR2 SYDVKM. V was trimmed by 11 bases and J by 7 bases, leaving 20 bases between them. CDR3 region: CASSTGRGAEKLFF. In DNA form, the CDR3 reads TGTGCCTCTTCGACGGGGAGGGGTGCTGAAAAACTGTTTTTT. The full variable domain, rest sourced from reference TRBV28 and TRBJ1-4, is DVKVTQSSRYLVKRTGEKVFLECVQDMDHENMFWYRQDPGLGLRLIYFSYDVKMKEKGDIPEGYSVSREKKERFSLILESASTNQTSMYLCASSTGRGAEKLFFGSGTQLSVL.

The chain uses TRBV3-1 (or the pseudogene TRBV3-2) and TRBJ1-1; D not certain. Germline CDR1 is LGHDT and CDR2 is YNNKEL (reference sequence). The ends were cut back, 1 base at V and 9 bases at J, with 9 bases in the middle. The CDR3 spans 12 residues. The chain's CDR3 is CASSQAQSQAFF. CDR3 in DNA: TGTGCCAGCAGCCAAGCCCAGTCTCAAGCTTTCTTT.

This clone was recorded a few times. J is TRBJ2-3 and V is TRBV24-1; 7 bases map to TRBD2. Germline values: CDR1 KGHDR, CDR2 SFDVKD. The CDR3 spans 14 residues. V gave up 6 bases and J gave up 4 bases; unmatched junction bases: 6. CDR3 protein: CATSHGGSSDTQYF. Written as DNA, the CDR3 is TGTGCCACCAGTCACGGGGGGAGTTCAGATACGCAGTATTTT.

V gene TRBV30 combines with J gene TRBJ1-6; 9 nucleotides match TRBD1. CDR3 length: 17 residues. J gave up 10 bases and V 2 bases, and 15 bases lay outside the gene matches. Germline loops: CDR1 GTSNPN, CDR2 SVGIG (reference sequence). This CDR3 is CAWSTNAGQGKGSPLHF. In DNA, the CDR3 is TGTGCCTGGAGTACCAACGCGGGACAGGGTAAAGGGTCACCCCTCCACTTT.

CDR3 protein: CASSEGTGLETQYF. In nucleotides, the CDR3 is TGTGCCAGCAGTGAAGGGACAGGGTTGGAGACCCAGTACTTC. This chain links TRBV2 with TRBJ2-5, with 8 nucleotides matching TRBD1. Looked up from germline, CDR1 is SNHLY and CDR2 is FYNNEI. The CDR3 has 14 amino acids. V trimming: 1 base; J trimming: 5 bases; junction bases outside the gene matches: 3.

The V and J genes are TRBV27 and TRBJ2-7; 7 nucleotides line up with TRBD1. V was pared by 3 bases and J by 3 bases, with 2 bases of the junction left unmatched. The CDR3 runs 13 residues. Germline-derived CDR1 and CDR2 are MNHEY and SMNVEV (reference sequence). The CDR3 DNA follows: TGTGCCAGCAGTTTCCAGGGGGACTACGAGCAGTACTTC. Translated: CASSFQGDYEQYF.

The J gene is TRBJ2-3, the V gene TRBV10-2, with 7 bases aligning to TRBD2. CDR3 length equals 17 residues. Germline loops: CDR1 WSHSY, CDR2 SAAADI. V lost 10 bases, J lost 6 bases, and 22 bases stayed unmatched. In DNA, the CDR3 is TGCGCCACGGGGGGTTCGGTCGGAAGCCCCTTCACGGATACGCAGTATTTT. It codes for CATGGSVGSPFTDTQYF.

V usage is TRBV7-9 and J usage is TRBJ1-1; maybe TRBD1 (6 bases). V dropped 4 bases and J dropped 0 bases, with 12 bases sitting between them. Germline CDR1 reads SEHNR; CDR2 reads FQNEAQ (reference sequence). This CDR3 region has 15 residues. This chain's CDR3 is CASSSYRDVNTEAFF. CDR3 coding DNA: TGTGCCAGCAGCTCCTACAGGGATGTGAACACTGAAGCTTTCTTT.

The chain has TRBV19 and TRBJ2-1, with 8 positions matching TRBD1. The length of the CDR3 is 14 residues. CDR1 and CDR2 (germline): LNHDA, SQIVND (reference sequence). V shed 6 bases, J shed 4 bases, and the junction held 5 bases outside the gene matches. The chain's CDR3 is CASSAGQVYNEQFF. DNA for the CDR3: TGTGCCAGTAGCGCGGGACAGGTTTACAATGAGCAGTTCTTC.

As DNA, the CDR3 is TGTGCCAGTACCGGGACAGGGAAGGACAACGTCCTGACTTTC. This encodes CASTGTGKDNVLTF. The chain uses TRBV19 and TRBJ2-6, with 9 bases aligning to TRBD1. The CDR3 spans 14 residues. Germline loops: CDR1 LNHDA, CDR2 SQIVND (reference sequence). After removal of 7 bases from V and 9 bases from J, the junction contained 7 bases not matched to a gene.

CDR3 bases: TGTGCCAGCAGCCCGGGACTCGGCACAGATACGCAGTATTTT. This gives the protein CASSPGLGTDTQYF. The V and J genes are TRBV5-6 and TRBJ2-3; the D gene is possibly TRBD2 (6 bases). This CDR3 spans 14 amino acids. Germline V gene sequence: CDR1 SGHDT, CDR2 YYEEEE. Trimming stripped 4 bases from V and 1 base from J, with 10 bases between.

Only a few counts were recorded for this clone. CDR3 amino acids: CASSAPGQGYYGYTF. The DNA for the CDR3 is TGTGCCAGCAGCGCCCCGGGACAGGGATACTATGGCTACACCTTC. This chain joins TRBV9 and TRBJ1-2, with 9 bases identical to TRBD1. Unmatched junction bases numbered 6, after V lost 3 bases and J lost 3 bases. The CDR3 has 15 amino acids. From germline, CDR1 is SGDLS and CDR2 YYNGEE. Drawing the rest from reference TRBV9 and TRBJ1-2, the complete variable domain is DSGVTQTPKHLITATGQRVTLRCSPRSGDLSVYWYQQSLDQGLQFLIQYYNGEERAKGNILERFSAQQFPDLHSELNLSSLELGDSALYFCASSAPGQGYYGYTFGSGTRLTVV.

This clone was detected only once. The chain is built from TRBV28 and TRBJ1-1, with D possibly TRBD1 on 6 matching bases. The germline V and J ends were trimmed by 6 bases and 5 bases, with 16 bases remaining between them. The CDR3 runs 14 residues. Germline CDR1 is MDHEN and CDR2 is SYDVKM. The CDR3 protein is CASSSTGRRTEAFF. The CDR3 nucleotides read TGTGCCAGCAGCTCGACAGGTCGACGGACTGAAGCTTTCTTT.

Comment on this clone: The same CDR3 arises from other DNA sequences in this sample as well. Here the CDR3 DNA reads TGTGCCAGCAGCTTAGGGGCGGGGACTGAAGCTTTCTTT. This codes for CASSLGAGTEAFF. The J gene is TRBJ1-1, the V gene TRBV7-9; no reliable D call. The germline V gene encodes CDR1 SEHNR and CDR2 FQNEAQ (reference sequence). Trimming took off 1 base at V and 5 bases at J, with 8 bases between the two ends. The CDR3 extends over 13 amino acids. The full variable domain, in which reference TRBV7-9 and TRBJ1-1 provide the parts outside the CDR3, is DTGVSQNPRHKITKRGQNVTFRCDPISEHNRLYWYRQTLGQGPEFLTYFQNEAQLEKSRLLSDRFSAERPKGSFSTLEIQRTEQGDSAMYLCASSLGAGTEAFFGQGTRLTVV.

V and J are TRBV5-1 and TRBJ2-1, with D tentatively TRBD1 (5 bases). Germline V gene lookup returns CDR1 SGHRS and CDR2 YFSETQ. This CDR3 contains 14 residues. The V and J ends lost 0 bases and 5 bases respectively, with 9 bases between them. The CDR3 loop reads CASSLEQAHNEQFF. For the CDR3, the DNA is TGCGCCAGCAGCTTGGAACAGGCCCACAATGAGCAGTTCTTC.

The V gene is TRBV6-1, the J gene TRBJ2-3; TRBD2 matches at 7 bases. The CDR3 spans 15 residues. From germline, CDR1 is MNHNS and CDR2 SASEGT. The trim removed 1 base at V and 2 bases at J, leaving 3 bases unmatched. The CDR3 protein is CASSEGGGNTDTQYF. CDR3 nucleotide sequence: TGTGCCAGCAGTGAAGGGGGGGGAAACACAGATACGCAGTATTTT.

The genes are TRBV29-1 and TRBJ2-3, with 9 bases lining up with TRBD1. From germline, CDR1 is SQVTM and CDR2 ANQGSEA. The V gene end was trimmed by 4 bases and the J gene end by 2 bases; junction bases not matched to a gene: 4. The CDR3 is made up of 14 amino acids. CDR3 protein: CSVGDRDVTDTQYF. DNA for the CDR3: TGCAGCGTTGGGGACAGGGATGTCACAGATACGCAGTATTTT.

This chain joins TRBV7-2 and TRBJ2-1; D call uncertain. The CDR3 sequence is 12 residues long. Germline CDR1 SGHTA, CDR2 FQGNSA. V was shortened by 5 bases and J by 9 bases, with 11 bases between the two germline ends. CDR3 DNA sequence: TGTGCCAGCAGCATCTACCCCCGTGAGCAGTTCTTC. This encodes CASSIYPREQFF.

This clone is a singleton in its sample. One end of the junction fails to match germline, which may point to a read error. The V call is TRBV5-6, the J call TRBJ2-1, with unresolved D. The germline CDR1 and CDR2 sequences are SGHDT and YYEEEE. The CDR3 contains 11 residues. CDR3 DNA sequence: TGTGCCAGCAGTTTGGCGAATGAGCAGTTCTTC. Its translation: CASSLANEQFF.

The chain employs TRBV6-5 and TRBJ1-5; perhaps TRBD1 as D (6 bases). Trimming took 0 bases from V and 2 from J, leaving 11 bases between them. CDR1 and CDR2 from the germline V gene are MNHEY and SVGAGI. The CDR3 runs to 16 residues. The DNA of the CDR3 is TGTGCCAGCAGTTACTCGCGGGGGCTTGGCAATCAGCCCCAGCATTTT. It codes for CASSYSRGLGNQPQHF.

This clone was observed a single time. V and J are TRBV2 and TRBJ2-3, with 8 bases that match TRBD2. V lost 6 bases, J lost 4 bases, and 9 bases stayed unmatched. The CDR3 loop spans 15 amino acids. CDR1 and CDR2 (germline): SNHLY, FYNNEI. As DNA, the CDR3 is TGTGCCAGCAGACGGGGGGGAGGTAGCTCAGATACGCAGTATTTT. Translated: CASRRGGGSSDTQYF.

The chain employs TRBV5-4 and TRBJ1-4; D not certain. V was shortened by 2 bases and J by 0 bases, with 11 bases between the two germline ends. Germline lookup yields CDR1 SGHNT and CDR2 YYREEE (reference sequence). The CDR3 extends over 16 amino acids. The chain's CDR3 is CASSFEAFPTNEKLFF. The CDR3 bases are TGTGCCAGCAGCTTCGAGGCATTCCCAACTAATGAAAAACTGTTTTTT.

The J gene is TRBJ1-1, the V gene TRBV9; the D is unclear. The CDR3 has 15 amino acids. From germline, CDR1 is SGDLS and CDR2 YYNGEE. Trimming removed 2 bases at V and 6 bases at J, with 17 bases between. The CDR3 spells CASSVRASQTSEAFF. Written as DNA, the CDR3 is TGTGCCAGCAGCGTGAGGGCCTCCCAGACCTCTGAAGCTTTCTTT. Drawing the rest from reference TRBV9 and TRBJ1-1, the complete variable domain is DSGVTQTPKHLITATGQRVTLRCSPRSGDLSVYWYQQSLDQGLQFLIQYYNGEERAKGNILERFSAQQFPDLHSELNLSSLELGDSALYFCASSVRASQTSEAFFGQGTRLTVV.

The chain uses TRBV5-1 and TRBJ1-6; 9 positions match TRBD1. Germline loops: CDR1 SGHRS, CDR2 YFSETQ. The CDR3 is 13 residues long. V lost 4 bases, J lost 10 bases, and 3 bases stayed unmatched. As DNA, the CDR3 is TGCGCCAGCAGCGGACAGGGGTACTCACCCCTCCACTTT. Translated: CASSGQGYSPLHF.